These 9 T cell receptor beta chains came from one sample sequenced in a study of blood T cell repertoires in COVID-19. Profiled with immunoSEQ multiplex PCR; TCRdb holds only in-frame clones, not every one. Of more than 150,000 clones in the sample, about 86% are singletons; the top ten hold about 20%. The sample comprised peripheral blood. Source of these receptors: a man in his 70s with active or convalescent COVID-19.

This clone was observed a few times. The chain recombines TRBV7-2 with TRBJ1-2; the D is unclear. Trimming took 7 bases from V and 7 from J, leaving 22 bases between them. The CDR3 runs 15 residues. Germline V gene data show CDR1 as SGHTA and CDR2 as FQGNSA. The CDR3 loop reads CASTLGSGTRSGYTF. The CDR3 coding sequence is TGTGCCAGCACCCTGGGGAGCGGTACGAGGTCTGGCTACACCTTC.

This clone was seen a single time. CDR3 sequence (DNA): TGTGCCAGCAGTCCGGAGACAGGGGTTCCCTACGAGCAGTACTTC. It specifies CASSPETGVPYEQYF. This sequence joins TRBV28 and TRBJ2-7; TRBD1 agrees at 8 bases. CDR1 is MDHEN and CDR2 is SYDVKM in the germline V gene. The junction had 8 bases not matched to a gene; V was cut back by 5 bases and J by 2 bases. There are 15 residues in the CDR3.

This chain connects TRBV25-1 to TRBJ2-7; 10 nucleotides line up with TRBD1. Trimming at V came to 4 bases and at J to 7 bases, leaving 7 bases not matched to a gene. The CDR3 has 14 residues. Germline assignment: CDR1 MGHDK and CDR2 SYGVNS. CDR3 sequence (DNA): TGTGCCAGCAGTGTCGGGACAGGGGTTCGGGAGCAGTACTTC. Residues: CASSVGTGVREQYF.

About this clone itself: A junction boundary mismatches the germline segment, possibly from a read error. The chain uses TRBV14 and TRBJ1-2; D unclear. Germline values: CDR1 SGHDN, CDR2 FVKESK. This CDR3 has 13 amino acids. CDR3 in amino acids: CASRQTGIYGYTF. DNA of the CDR3: TGTGCCAGCCGCCAGACCGGGATCTATGGCTACACCTTC.

Only one count was recorded for this clone. This chain joins TRBV5-4 and TRBJ2-2; D call uncertain. The CDR3 has 14 amino acids. Germline V lookup: CDR1 SGHNT, CDR2 YYREEE (reference sequence). With 4 bases removed from V and 2 bases from J, the gap between germline ends came to 9 bases. The CDR3 DNA follows: TGTGCCAGCAGCCCCGGAGCTAACACCGGGGAGCTGTTTTTT. It is translated as CASSPGANTGELFF.

This clone was recorded a few times. This chain connects TRBV4-1 to TRBJ2-1, with 7 bases fitting TRBD1. This CDR3 has 14 residues. CDR1 is MGHRA and CDR2 is YSYEKL in the germline V gene. V lost 1 base and J lost 14; bases outside the gene matches: 11. The CDR3 DNA follows: TGCGCCAGCAGCCAAGTATCCATCGACAGGGACAAGTTCTTC. Translated, it gives CASSQVSIDRDKFF.

This chain connects TRBV21-1 to TRBJ2-1; the table names TRBD2, a call not compared with the DNA. TRBV21-1 is classified as a pseudogene. The CDR3 length is 17 residues. In nucleotides, the CDR3 is TGTGCCAGCAGCAAAGGTTTTAGCGGGAGCTCCTACAATGAGCAGTTCTTC. Protein sequence: CASSKGFSGSSYNEQFF.

V usage is TRBV7-2 and J usage is TRBJ1-5; tentative D call: TRBD1 (5 bases). The CDR3 contains 14 residues. Germline V CDR1 and CDR2: SGHTA, FQGNSA. V was trimmed by 5 bases and J by 3 bases, leaving 11 bases between them. DNA for the CDR3: TGTGCCAGCAGCCCCACGACAGACAATCAGCCCCAGCATTTT. It specifies CASSPTTDNQPQHF.

CDR3 coding DNA: TGTGCCAGCAGACCAACGGGGAATGAGCAGTTCTTC. Residues: CASRPTGNEQFF. The chain has TRBV6-6 and TRBJ2-1, with D maybe TRBD2 (5 bases). The length of the CDR3 is 12 residues. Trimming shortened V by 6 bases and J by 7 bases, and 10 bases separated the two germline ends. CDR1 MNHNY and CDR2 SVGAGI come from the germline V gene (reference sequence).